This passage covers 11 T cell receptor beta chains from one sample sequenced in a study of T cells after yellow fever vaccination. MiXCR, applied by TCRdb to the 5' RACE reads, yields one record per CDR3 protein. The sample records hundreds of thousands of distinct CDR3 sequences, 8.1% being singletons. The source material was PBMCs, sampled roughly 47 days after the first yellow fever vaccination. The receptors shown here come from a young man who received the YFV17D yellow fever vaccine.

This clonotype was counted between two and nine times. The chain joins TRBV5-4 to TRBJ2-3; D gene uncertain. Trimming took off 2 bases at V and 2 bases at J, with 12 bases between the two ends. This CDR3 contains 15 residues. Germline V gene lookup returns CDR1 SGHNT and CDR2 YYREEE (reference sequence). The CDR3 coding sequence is TGTGCCAGCAGCTTCGGTAAAACCAACACAGATACGCAGTATTTT. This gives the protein CASSFGKTNTDTQYF.

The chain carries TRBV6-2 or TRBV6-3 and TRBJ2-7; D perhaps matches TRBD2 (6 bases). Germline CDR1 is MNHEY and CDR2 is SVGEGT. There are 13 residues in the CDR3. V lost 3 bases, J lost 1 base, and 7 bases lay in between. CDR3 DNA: TGTGCCAGCAGTTATCGGGAGTCCTACGAGCAGTACGTC. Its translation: CASSYRESYEQYV.

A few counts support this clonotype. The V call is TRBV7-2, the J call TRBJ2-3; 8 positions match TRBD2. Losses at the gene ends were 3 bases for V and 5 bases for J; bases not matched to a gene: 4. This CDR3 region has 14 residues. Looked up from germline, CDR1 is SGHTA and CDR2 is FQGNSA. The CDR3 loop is CASSLAGGLDTQYF. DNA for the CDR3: TGTGCCAGCAGCTTGGCGGGGGGATTAGATACGCAGTATTTT.

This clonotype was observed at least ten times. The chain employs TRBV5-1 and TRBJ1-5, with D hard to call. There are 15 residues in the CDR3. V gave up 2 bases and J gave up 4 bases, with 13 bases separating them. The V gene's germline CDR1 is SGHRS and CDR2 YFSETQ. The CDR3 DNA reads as TGCGCCAGCAGCTTTCTTCCTGAACCGAATCAGCCCCAGCATTTT. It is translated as CASSFLPEPNQPQHF. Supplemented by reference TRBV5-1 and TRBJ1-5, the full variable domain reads KAGVTQTPRYLIKTRGQQVTLSCSPISGHRSVSWYQQTPGQGLQFLFEYFSETQRNKGNFPGRFSGRQFSNSRSEMNVSTLELGDSALYLCASSFLPEPNQPQHFGDGTRLSIL.

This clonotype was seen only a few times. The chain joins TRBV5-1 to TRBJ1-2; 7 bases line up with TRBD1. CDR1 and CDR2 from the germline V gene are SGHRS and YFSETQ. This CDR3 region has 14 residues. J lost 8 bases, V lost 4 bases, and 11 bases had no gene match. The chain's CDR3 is CASSTDRAVKGYTF. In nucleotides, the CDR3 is TGCGCCAGCAGCACTGACAGGGCGGTTAAAGGCTACACCTTC.

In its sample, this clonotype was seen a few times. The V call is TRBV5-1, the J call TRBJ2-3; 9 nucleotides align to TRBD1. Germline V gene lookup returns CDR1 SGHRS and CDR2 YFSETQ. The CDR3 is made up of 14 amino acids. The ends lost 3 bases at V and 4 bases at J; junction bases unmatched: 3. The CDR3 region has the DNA TGCGCCAGCAGCTGGGGGGACAGGGCAGATACGCAGTATTTT. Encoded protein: CASSWGDRADTQYF.

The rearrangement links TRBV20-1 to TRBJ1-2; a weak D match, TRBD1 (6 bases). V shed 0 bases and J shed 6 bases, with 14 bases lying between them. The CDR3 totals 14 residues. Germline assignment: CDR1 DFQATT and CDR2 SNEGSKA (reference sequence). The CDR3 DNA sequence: TGCAGTGCTAGAGATCCCACAGGGATGGATGGCTACACCTTC. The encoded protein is CSARDPTGMDGYTF.

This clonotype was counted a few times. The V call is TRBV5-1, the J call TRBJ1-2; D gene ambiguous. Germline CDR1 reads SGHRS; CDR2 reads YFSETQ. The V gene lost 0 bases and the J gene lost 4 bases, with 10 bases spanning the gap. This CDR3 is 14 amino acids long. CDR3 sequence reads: CASSLGGSGYGYTF. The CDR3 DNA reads TGCGCCAGCAGCTTGGGCGGTTCTGGCTATGGCTACACCTTC.

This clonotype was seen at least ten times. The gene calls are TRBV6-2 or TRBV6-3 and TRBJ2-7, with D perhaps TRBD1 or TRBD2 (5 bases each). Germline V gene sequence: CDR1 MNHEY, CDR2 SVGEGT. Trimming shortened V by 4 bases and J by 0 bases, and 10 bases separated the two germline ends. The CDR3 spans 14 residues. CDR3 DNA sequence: TGTGCCAGCAGTTGGGACCCCCTCTCCTACGAGCAGTACTTC. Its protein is CASSWDPLSYEQYF.

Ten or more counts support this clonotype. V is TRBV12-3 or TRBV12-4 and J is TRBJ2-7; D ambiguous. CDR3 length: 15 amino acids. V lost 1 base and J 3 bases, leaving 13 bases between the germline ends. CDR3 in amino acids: CASSLGPPPLYEQYF. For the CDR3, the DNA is TGTGCCAGCAGTTTAGGACCGCCCCCCCTCTACGAGCAGTACTTC.

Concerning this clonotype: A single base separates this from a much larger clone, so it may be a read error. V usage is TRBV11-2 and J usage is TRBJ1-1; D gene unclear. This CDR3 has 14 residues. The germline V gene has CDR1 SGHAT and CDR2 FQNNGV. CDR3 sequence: CASSLEGKNIEAFF. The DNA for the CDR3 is TGTGCCAGCAGCTTAGAGGGTAAGAACATTGAAGCTTTCTTT.